Listed below are T cell receptor beta chains from one sample, sequenced in a study of T-cell reconstitution after alpha-beta-depleted transplantation in children. TCRdb re-called the PCR reads with MiXCR, one entry per CDR3 protein. The sample contains roughly 66,000 distinct CDR3 sequences, roughly 4.5% of which appear only once. The sequenced sample was PBMCs, mostly from graft donor cells, obtained 180 days after TCRalphabeta/CD19-depleted stem cell transplant. These receptors all stem from a boy under three years old who had a stem cell transplant for acute myeloid leukemia, so the T cells may come from the graft donor. The conserved cysteine and the conserved F or W are not part of the CDR3 here.

13	TRBV6-5	TRBJ1-1	ASSYSAGRNTEAF
13	TRBV19	TRBJ1-1	ASSIDSDGYTEAF
13	TRBV7-8	TRBJ2-3	ASSLANVRGDTQY
12	TRBV4-3	TRBJ1-1	ASSREGPNTEAF
18	TRBV12-3/TRBV12-4	TRBJ1-5	ASSFAIVWGDGGANQPQH
15	TRBV12-3/TRBV12-4	TRBJ1-3	ASSFLTQTSSGNTIY
12	TRBV7-2	TRBJ1-2	ASSSRQALEGYT
14	TRBV12-3/TRBV12-4	TRBJ2-2	ASSFPGGGETGELF
13	TRBV9	TRBJ2-1	ASSSQAGDYNEQF
20	TRBV4-1	TRBJ2-2	ASSQGRGGAWLAGPRTGELF
14	TRBV12-3/TRBV12-4	TRBJ1-4	ASRHPPGQREEKLF
11	TRBV15	TRBJ2-1	ATSRDLAGEQF
14	TRBV7-2	TRBJ1-1	ASSSRGTLGRTEAF
13	TRBV5-1	TRBJ2-2	ASSLRRTNTGELF
13	TRBV7-3	TRBJ2-5	ASSLSPGSRETQY
12	TRBV3-1	TRBJ2-3	ASSWTSGGDTQY
12	TRBV12-3/TRBV12-4	TRBJ2-2	ASNGPAKAGELF
9	TRBV20-1	TRBJ2-1	SAQGVNEQF
10	TRBV20-1	TRBJ1-2	SARDVPRVYF
13	TRBV11-3	TRBJ2-3	ASSLQGMVTDTQY
11	TRBV7-2	TRBJ2-7	ASSGQGGYEQY
17	TRBV11-1	TRBJ2-5	ASSFTATSGGLPRETQY
9	TRBV20-1	TRBJ2-5	SAMGGETQY
13	TRBV19	TRBJ1-6	ASSWGTGSPSPLH
12	TRBV18	TRBJ1-5	ASSPPTGGQPQH
12	TRBV11-2	TRBJ2-3	ASSLDREPDTQY
13	TRBV12-3/TRBV12-4	TRBJ1-4	ASSLNAGGLEKLF
12	TRBV28	TRBJ2-5	ASSFSGWQETQY
12	TRBV5-6	TRBJ1-6	ASRWGRNNSPLH
13	TRBV5-1	TRBJ1-1	ASSLAGGRNTEAF
14	TRBV24-1	TRBJ2-1	ATSERSGGYNNEQF
10	TRBV18	TRBJ1-1	ASSQGGTEAF
12	TRBV20-1	TRBJ1-2	SARGRDSYYGYT
12	TRBV6-2/TRBV6-3	TRBJ1-1	ASSPLWGTAEAF
18	TRBV11-2	TRBJ2-1	ASSLDPTSGGSLGINEQF
12	TRBV6-5	TRBJ1-4	ASSYNRGNEKLF
16	TRBV12-3/TRBV12-4	TRBJ2-2	AITLGDRGTPNTGELF
13	TRBV12-3/TRBV12-4	TRBJ1-6	ASRLQGRSRSPLH
10	TRBV24-1	TRBJ2-1	ATSRGYNEQF
11	TRBV4-3	TRBJ1-6	ASSRQGDSPLH
9	TRBV29-1	TRBJ2-7	SVRKGDEQY